The clone carrying this TCR beta chain was counted many times. Amplification targeted TCR beta CDR3 regions from RNA transcripts. First-round RT-PCR targeting the TCR CDR3 was performed with the HTBI primer set. Using its own MiXCR run on the multiplex PCR reads, TCRdb lists one record per CDR3 protein. The sample records around 350,000 distinct CDR3 sequences, roughly 15% being singletons. This sample is part of a study of T cells in Graves' hyperthyroidism and ophthalmopathy. The study based diagnoses on clinical symptoms, serum thyroxine and TRAb, thyroid ultrasound and orbital computed tomography. The CDR3 covers 15 residues. V was clipped by 4 bases and J by 0 bases, with 13 bases between them. Germline lookup yields CDR1 DFQATT and CDR2 SNEGSKA (reference sequence).

This TCR was sampled from a woman aged 55-75 years with Graves' ophthalmopathy. The source material was blood. The rearrangement links TRBV20-1 to TRBJ2-1, with D possibly TRBD2 on 5 matching bases. CDR3 sequence (DNA): TGCAGTGCTACCCCAGCGGTCAACTCCTACAATGAGCAGTTCTTC. Its translation is CSATPAVNSYNEQFF.